A single sample is the source of the 3 T cell receptor beta chains below, sequenced in a study of T cell clonality in common variable immunodeficiency (dated by TCRdb to between 2014 and 2016). Preparation of the library involved the immunoSEQ multiplex PCR assay. TCRdb limited this immuneACCESS table to in-frame rearrangements with V and J called. A share of clones is missing; checked studies link under half to unresolved V genes, and the rest is unexplained. This sample was tabulated with fewer than 55,000 clones, among which there are no singletons. Approximately 1.9% of the sample belongs to the ten largest clones. The sample was peripheral blood mononuclear cells. The receptors here all came from a person between 18 and 75 years old in good health.

The sample holds many counts of this clone. The read ends 3 residues shy of where the CDR3 ends; the end is completed using the germline J gene. This chain connects TRBV5-6 to TRBJ2-7, with D perhaps matching TRBD1 (5 bases). The V end lost 5 bases, the J end lost 0 bases, and 12 bases lay between the germline ends. CDR1 and CDR2 from the germline V gene are SGHDT and YYEEEE. The CDR3 totals 14 residues. Partial CDR3 DNA: TGTGCCAGCAGACTTCATCAGGGCTCCTACGAG. Residues: CASRLHQGSYE. The complete CDR3 sequence is CASRLHQGSYEQYF.

This clone was counted many times. The CDR3 goes on 3 residues after the read ends, and that part is filled in from the germline J gene. This chain connects TRBV7-3 to TRBJ1-2; tentative D call: TRBD1 (5 bases). Germline loops: CDR1 SGHTA, CDR2 FQGTGA. Trimming removed 2 bases from V and 4 bases from J, with 8 bases in between. The CDR3 runs 13 residues. CDR3 DNA (partial): TGTGCCAGCAGCTTACAGGGCGGCTATGGC. Residues: CASSLQGGYG. The full CDR3 protein reads CASSLQGGYGYTF.

This clone was detected ten times or more. The read is 3 residues too short to cover the CDR3 end, so that end is filled in from the germline J gene. The chain uses TRBV5-1 and TRBJ1-2; 7 nucleotides align to TRBD1. CDR3 length: 18 amino acids. The junction had 18 bases not matched to a gene; V was cut back by 3 bases and J by 4 bases. Per the germline V gene, CDR1 is SGHRS and CDR2 is YFSETQ. The CDR3 loop reads CASSSQTTRQGGTYGYTF. The covered CDR3 bases are TGCGCCAGCAGCTCCCAAACTACCCGACAGGGAGGGACCTATGGC.